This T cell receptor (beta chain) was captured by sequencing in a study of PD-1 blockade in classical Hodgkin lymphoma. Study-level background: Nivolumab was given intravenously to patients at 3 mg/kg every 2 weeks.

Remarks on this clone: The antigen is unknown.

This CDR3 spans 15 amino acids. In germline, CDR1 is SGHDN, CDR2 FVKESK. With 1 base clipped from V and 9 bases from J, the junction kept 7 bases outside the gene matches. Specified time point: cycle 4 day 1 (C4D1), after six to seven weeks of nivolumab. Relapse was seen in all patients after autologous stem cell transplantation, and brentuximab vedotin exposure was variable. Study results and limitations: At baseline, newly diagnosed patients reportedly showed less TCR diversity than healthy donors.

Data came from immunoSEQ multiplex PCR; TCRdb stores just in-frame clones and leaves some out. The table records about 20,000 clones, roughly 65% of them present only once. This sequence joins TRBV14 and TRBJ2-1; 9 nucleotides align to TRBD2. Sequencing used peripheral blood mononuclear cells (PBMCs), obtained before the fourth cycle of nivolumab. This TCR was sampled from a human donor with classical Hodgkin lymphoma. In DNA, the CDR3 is TGTGCCAGCAGCCAAGGCCTAGCGGGACGGGGTGAGCAGTTCTTC. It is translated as CASSQGLAGRGEQFF.